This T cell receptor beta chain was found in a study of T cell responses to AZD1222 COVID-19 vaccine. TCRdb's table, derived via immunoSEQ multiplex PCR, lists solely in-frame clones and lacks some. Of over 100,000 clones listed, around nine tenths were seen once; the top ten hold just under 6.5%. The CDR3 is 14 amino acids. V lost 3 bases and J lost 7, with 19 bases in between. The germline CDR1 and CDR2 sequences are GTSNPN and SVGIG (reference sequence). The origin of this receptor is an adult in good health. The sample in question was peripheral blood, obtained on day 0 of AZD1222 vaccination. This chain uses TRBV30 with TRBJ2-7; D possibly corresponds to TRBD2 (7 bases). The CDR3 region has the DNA TGTGCCTGGAGATGGGGGGGCTTGATTAGTGAGCAGTACTTC. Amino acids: CAWRWGGLISEQYF. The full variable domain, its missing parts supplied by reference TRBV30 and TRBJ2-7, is SQTIHQWPATLVQPVGSPLSLECTVEGTSNPNLYWYRQAAGRGLQLLFYSVGIGQISSEVPQNLSASRPQDRQFILSSKKLLLSDSGFYLCAWRWGGLISEQYFGPGTRLTVT.